This TCR beta chain was captured by sequencing in a study of control samples from healthy donors and cancer patients. Libraries were prepared by immunoSEQ multiplex PCR; TCRdb keeps only in-frame clonotypes and omits some of them. The sample lists 250,000 to 300,000 clones, more than 65% occurring once. This receptor was taken from a woman in her sixties or seventies with lung cancer. Sequenced: PBMCs.

Here the CDR3 reads CASSQVLGFQPQHF. CDR3 coding DNA: TGTGCCAGCAGCCAAGTGTTAGGGTTTCAGCCCCAGCATTTT. The rearrangement links TRBV3-1 (or the pseudogene TRBV3-2) to TRBJ1-5; D remains unclear. The CDR3 length is 14 residues. Germline values: CDR1 LGHDT, CDR2 YNNKEL (reference sequence). The V gene lost 1 base and the J gene lost 6 bases, with 10 bases spanning the gap.